This T cell receptor beta chain was profiled in a study of cytomegalovirus exposure and HLA in healthy donors. The PCR used 60 Vbeta and 13 Jbeta primers. Repertoires were generated with immunoSEQ multiplex PCR, while TCRdb's copy carries only in-frame clones and drops some. The sample table includes roughly 62,000 clones. V was clipped by 7 bases and J by 6 bases; unmatched bases: 6. This CDR3 spans 14 amino acids. CDR1 and CDR2 (germline): MNHNS, SASEGT. The rearrangement joins TRBV6-1 to TRBJ2-1, with 10 bases aligning to TRBD2. Sequencing input: PBMCs. The receptor was derived from a woman aged 18-29 years in good health and CMV-seronegative. CDR3 residues: CASISSGSVNEQFF. DNA for the CDR3: TGTGCCAGCATCTCTAGCGGGAGTGTCAATGAGCAGTTCTTC.